Presented here are 13 T cell receptor beta chains from one specimen sequenced in a study of blood T cell repertoires in COVID-19. The repertoire was sequenced with immunoSEQ multiplex PCR; TCRdb's copy has only in-frame clones and lacks some. The sample includes 200,000 to 250,000 clones, approximately 91% of them seen just once. Sequenced sample: peripheral blood. Receptors originate from a man in his sixties who had recovered from COVID-19.

V usage is TRBV3-1 (or the pseudogene TRBV3-2) and J usage is TRBJ2-5, with D possibly matching TRBD2 (6 bases). This CDR3 contains 15 residues. The germline V gene has CDR1 LGHDT and CDR2 YNNKEL (reference sequence). The ends were cut back, 1 base at V and 4 bases at J, with 13 bases in the middle. CDR3 DNA: TGTGCCAGCAGCCAAGGCGGGCGGGGACGAGAGACCCAGTACTTC. Protein: CASSQGGRGRETQYF.

Written as DNA, the CDR3 is TGTGCCAGCAGCTTCAATGGGGGCAAGCCTACCTACGAGCAGTACTTC. Translation gives CASSFNGGKPTYEQYF. The chain employs TRBV13 and TRBJ2-7; D is perhaps TRBD1 (6 bases). Germline loops: CDR1 PRHDT, CDR2 FYEKMQ (reference sequence). The CDR3 totals 16 residues. V was cut by 3 bases and J by 2 bases, with 17 bases left in between.

CDR3 loop: CASSGTGGSHYYEQYF. CDR3 nucleotides: TGTGCCAGCAGCGGAACAGGGGGCTCCCACTACTACGAGCAGTACTTC. The rearrangement links TRBV5-6 to TRBJ2-7; 9 nucleotides agree with TRBD1. The CDR3 has 16 amino acids. V lost 4 bases, J lost 3 bases, and 11 bases stayed unmatched. The germline CDR1 and CDR2 sequences are SGHDT and YYEEEE.

This chain links TRBV19 with TRBJ1-1; 8 nucleotides align to TRBD1. The CDR3 runs to 13 residues. V dropped 8 bases and J dropped 5; count of bases not matched to a gene: 7. Germline CDR1 is LNHDA and CDR2 is SQIVND (reference sequence). CDR3 nucleotides: TGTGCCAGTGGCGAACAGGGGGGGACTGAAGCTTTCTTT. Its protein product is CASGEQGGTEAFF. Using reference TRBV19 and TRBJ1-1 for the parts outside the CDR3, the full variable domain is DGGITQSPKYLFRKEGQNVTLSCEQNLNHDAMYWYRQDPGQGLRLIYYSQIVNDFQKGDIAEGYSVSREKKESFPLTVTSAQKNPTAFYLCASGEQGGTEAFFGQGTRLTVV.

This chain uses TRBV28 with TRBJ2-5, with 9 bases aligning to TRBD1. Germline values: CDR1 MDHEN, CDR2 SYDVKM. Germline trimming cut 6 bases from V and 6 bases from J; bases unmatched to any gene: 5. The CDR3 length is 13 residues. CDR3 protein: CASRGQGKKTQYF. In DNA form, the CDR3 reads TGTGCCAGCAGAGGACAGGGGAAAAAGACCCAGTACTTC.

The CDR3 region has the DNA TGTGCCAGCAGTCTGGGACTAGCGGGAGGGCACGAGCAGTACTTC. Amino acid sequence: CASSLGLAGGHEQYF. The chain uses TRBV28 and TRBJ2-7; TRBD2 matches 16 bases. The CDR3 has 15 amino acids. The ends lost 5 bases at V and 5 bases at J; junction bases unmatched: 3. The germline V gene has CDR1 MDHEN and CDR2 SYDVKM.

The chain carries TRBV19 and TRBJ1-5; D unresolved. Germline V gene data show CDR1 as LNHDA and CDR2 as SQIVND (reference sequence). The CDR3 contains 14 residues. V was clipped by 8 bases and J by 0 bases, with 11 bases between them. The CDR3 loop is CASPRLSSNQPQHF. The CDR3, as DNA: TGTGCCAGTCCTAGACTGAGTAGCAATCAGCCCCAGCATTTT.

CDR3 protein: CASSLASHPELFF. CDR3 bases: TGTGCCAGCAGTTTAGCTTCACATCCAGAGCTGTTTTTT. The rearrangement links TRBV28 to TRBJ2-2; no definite D call. Looked up from germline, CDR1 is MDHEN and CDR2 is SYDVKM. The CDR3 runs to 13 residues. V was cut by 2 bases and J by 11 bases, with 12 bases left in between.

This rearrangement joins TRBV5-1 to TRBJ2-5; TRBD1 agrees at 7 bases. V lost 2 bases and J lost 2; bases outside the gene matches: 6. The germline gives CDR1 SGHRS, CDR2 YFSETQ. The CDR3 sequence is 15 residues long. The CDR3 reads CASSLRDSRQETQYF. For the CDR3, the DNA is TGCGCCAGCAGCTTACGGGACAGCCGGCAAGAGACCCAGTACTTC.

The chain joins TRBV18 to TRBJ2-4; possibly TRBD2 for D (5 bases). Germline loops: CDR1 KGHSH, CDR2 LQKENI. V was clipped by 6 bases and J by 6 bases, with 15 bases between them. The CDR3 runs 14 residues. The CDR3 DNA sequence: TGTGCCAGCTCCCGATCGGACTCTGGAAACATTCAGTACTTC. Translated: CASSRSDSGNIQYF.

The chain has TRBV6-5 and TRBJ2-5, with D unresolved. CDR3 length: 14 amino acids. Germline V CDR1 and CDR2: MNHEY, SVGAGI. With 0 bases removed from V and 5 bases from J, the gap between germline ends came to 10 bases. Here the CDR3 reads CASSYSIVGETQYF. The DNA for the CDR3 is TGTGCCAGCAGTTACTCAATCGTCGGGGAGACCCAGTACTTC.

The rearrangement joins TRBV6-5 to TRBJ2-1; no reliable D call. Germline values: CDR1 MNHEY, CDR2 SVGAGI. V shed 6 bases and J shed 0 bases, with 9 bases lying between them. CDR3 length: 14 amino acids. Here the CDR3 DNA reads TGTGCCAGCAGCCCATGGAGCTCCTACAATGAGCAGTTCTTC. Translated: CASSPWSSYNEQFF.

Points on this clone: Other DNA sequences in this specimen translate into the identical CDR3. The chain couples TRBV7-8 to TRBJ1-1; a weak D match, TRBD1 (5 bases). Germline values: CDR1 SGHVS, CDR2 FQNEAQ. The CDR3 is 14 residues long. V shed 1 base and J shed 1 base, with 7 bases lying between them. In nucleotides, the CDR3 is TGTGCCAGCAGCTTAGTCGGGGGGAACACTGAAGCTTTCTTT. It encodes CASSLVGGNTEAFF.